These T cell receptor beta chains were read from a single sample in a study of blood T cell repertoires in COVID-19. Assay used: immunoSEQ multiplex PCR; TCRdb lists only in-frame clones, some missing. The data show about 160,000 clones, about 81% seen once. Sequenced material: peripheral blood. The receptors here all came from a woman at least 80 years old with acute or convalescent COVID-19. The CDR3 runs from the conserved cysteine through the conserved F or W. A D gene is named only where the DNA matches it firmly. Clone size is not always given. Where it is, it says once, few, many or a class for expanded clones.

>-|TRBJ2-1|TRBV11-2|-
TGTGCCAGCAGCTTATGGGGCATGAATGAGCAGTTCTTC
CASSLWGMNEQFF
>few|TRBJ2-7|TRBV2|TRBD2
TGTGCCAGCAATCACTATTCCGCGGGGGGATACGAGCAGTACTTC
CASNHYSAGGYEQYF
>few|TRBJ2-7|TRBV4-3|-
TGCGCCAGCAGCCAAGACCTCAGTGGGCCCTGGTACTTC
CASSQDLSGPWYF
>-|TRBJ1-2|TRBV6-6|-
TGTGCCAGCACTATCGGGGACATCTATGGCTACACCTTC
CASTIGDIYGYTF
>-|TRBJ1-1|TRBV28|-
TGTGCCAGCAGTTTGGGCAGTAAGGTGAACACTGAAGCTTTCTTT
CASSLGSKVNTEAFF
>many|TRBJ1-4|TRBV14|TRBD1
TGTGCCAGCAGCCAAGTGTGGACAGGGAATGAAAAACTGTTTTTT
CASSQVWTGNEKLFF
>-|TRBJ1-1|TRBV7-2|-
TGTGCCAGCAGCTTTATGGCAAAATCAGGGGAAGCTTTCTTT
CASSFMAKSGEAFF
>-|TRBJ2-3|TRBV6-1|TRBD2
TGTGCCAGCAGTGAACTGTCTAGCGGGGGGAGGGATACGCAGTATTTT
CASSELSSGGRDTQYF
>-|TRBJ1-1|TRBV5-6|-
TGTGCCAGCAGCTTGCCGGGGGTGGTGAACACTGAAGCTTTCTTT
CASSLPGVVNTEAFF
>-|TRBJ2-1|TRBV7-2|TRBD2
TGTGCCAGCAGCCCCAGGAGCGGGGGGACCTCCTACAATGAGCAGTTCTTC
CASSPRSGGTSYNEQFF
>-|TRBJ1-2|TRBV5-4|-
TGTGCCAGCAGCTTGGTATCCCCCGGAGGGGGCTACACCTTC
CASSLVSPGGGYTF
>-|TRBJ2-2|TRBV5-1|-
TGCGCCAGCAGCCCCATGAGGGCCGGGGAGCTGTTTTTT
CASSPMRAGELFF
>once|TRBJ2-7|TRBV28|TRBD1
TGTGCCAGCAGGAGACAGGGGTCCTACGAGCAGTACTTC
CASRRQGSYEQYF
>-|TRBJ1-5|TRBV4-2|-
TGTGCCAGCAGCCAAGTCTTAGTGGGAGTGGGGCCCCAGCATTTT
CASSQVLVGVGPQHF
>few|TRBJ1-3|TRBV10-2|-
TGCGCCAGTCAGACAGGCGGAAACACCATATATTTT
CASQTGGNTIYF
>-|TRBJ1-6|TRBV2|TRBD1
TGTGCCAGCAGTGGGGACAGGGGGCGGAATAATTCACCCCTCCACTTT
CASSGDRGRNNSPLHF
>-|TRBJ1-5|TRBV9|-
TGTGCCAGCAGCGCAACGGGAAATCAGCCCCAGCATTTT
CASSATGNQPQHF
>-|TRBJ1-2|TRBV19|-
TGTGCCAGTACCCAAAGTCCAGGGGCAATTAACTATGGCTACACCTTC
CASTQSPGAINYGYTF
>-|TRBJ2-1|TRBV5-1|-
TGCGCCAGCAGCTTAGCGACTAGCTCCTACAATGAGCAGTTCTTC
CASSLATSSYNEQFF
>-|TRBJ1-5|TRBV19|-
TGTGCCAGTAGTCGGCAGGGCCGACCGGGCAATCAGCCCCAGCATTTT
CASSRQGRPGNQPQHF
>-|TRBJ1-1|TRBV29-1|-
TGCAGCGTTCATCGCACTCTTCGAGCCACTGAAGCTTTCTTT
CSVHRTLRATEAFF
>-|TRBJ2-7|TRBV3-1/TRBV3-2|-
TGTGCCAGCAGCCTACATCAGCGGGTATACGAGCAGTACTTC
CASSLHQRVYEQYF
>-|TRBJ2-7|TRBV19|-
TGTGCCAGTAGTCCTCGAGTCGAGCAGTACTTC
CASSPRVEQYF
>-|TRBJ1-1|TRBV2|TRBD1
TGTGCCAGCAGTACTCACGGGACAGATATTGAAGCTTTCTTT
CASSTHGTDIEAFF
>once|TRBJ2-5|TRBV3-1/TRBV3-2|-
TGTGCCAGCAGCGGTCTGAGTGTCGAAGAGACCCAGTACTTC
CASSGLSVEETQYF
>-|TRBJ2-7|TRBV18|-
TGTGCCAGCTCACCCCCCACGGGGTACGAGCAGTACTTC
CASSPPTGYEQYF
>-|TRBJ2-3|TRBV5-1|TRBD1
TGCGCCAGCAAAAAGACAGGGGCCCCCGGTGATACGCAGTATTTT
CASKKTGAPGDTQYF
>-|TRBJ1-1|TRBV25-1|-
TGTGCCAGCAGGGGTCAGGGAAACACTGAAGCTTTCTTT
CASRGQGNTEAFF
>-|TRBJ1-3|TRBV6-5|-
TGTGCCAGCAGCATGGTAGCTGGAAACACCATATATTTT
CASSMVAGNTIYF
>-|TRBJ1-2|TRBV3-1/TRBV3-2|-
TGTGCCAGCAGCCAAAGTCGCTCGGCTAACTATGGCTACACCTTC
CASSQSRSANYGYTF
>-|TRBJ2-3|TRBV24-1|TRBD2
TGTGCCACCAGTGATTTTGCCGGGACTAGCCTTCACTTT
CATSDFAGTSLHF
>once|TRBJ1-5|TRBV6-5|TRBD1
TGTGCCAGCAGTTATACAGGGGGCGGGAACGGCCCCCAGCATTTT
CASSYTGGGNGPQHF
>-|TRBJ2-7|TRBV6-5|-
TGTGCCAGCAGTCTATCCCTCGACAGCACCTACGAGCAGTACTTC
CASSLSLDSTYEQYF
>-|TRBJ2-5|TRBV28|TRBD2
TGTGCCAGCATCTTGGGAGGGAGACGCCAAGAGACCCAGTACTTC
CASILGGRRQETQYF
>-|TRBJ2-7|TRBV28|-
TGTGCCAGCAGGGAACAGGGCCCCTACGAGCAGTACTTC
CASREQGPYEQYF
>-|TRBJ1-6|TRBV7-2|TRBD1
TGTGCCAGCAGCTTGGACAGGGGGAACTCACCCCTCCACTTT
CASSLDRGNSPLHF
>-|TRBJ2-3|TRBV28|-
TGTGCCAGCAGCCGCGAGGGACAATGGGGAGGGCCGTGGGATACGCAGTATTTT
CASSREGQWGGPWDTQYF
>-|TRBJ1-2|TRBV5-6|TRBD1
TGTGCCAGCAGCCCAGGGACAGATAACTATGGCTACACCTTC
CASSPGTDNYGYTF
>-|TRBJ1-2|TRBV20-1|TRBD1
TGCAGTGCTAGTAGGCCGGGACAGAGTCTTAACTATGGCTACACCTTC
CSASRPGQSLNYGYTF
>-|TRBJ2-5|TRBV5-1|TRBD2
TGCGCCAGCAGCTTGGTTAGCGGGAGTGGCGAGACCCAGTACTTC
CASSLVSGSGETQYF
>-|TRBJ2-5|TRBV5-5|TRBD2
TGTGCCAGCAGCTCGACTAGCGGGGGGGCCGGGGAGACCCAGTACTTC
CASSSTSGGAGETQYF
>-|TRBJ2-2|TRBV11-3|-
TGTGCCAGCAGCTTGGGACAACCCGGGGAGCTGTTTTTT
CASSLGQPGELFF
>-|TRBJ2-1|TRBV28|TRBD1
TGTGCCAGCATGACAGGGATCTACAATGAGCAGTTCTTC
CASMTGIYNEQFF
>-|TRBJ2-5|TRBV2|TRBD2
TGTGCCAGCAGTCAGTTTACGACTAGCCGCCAAGAGACCCAGTACTTC
CASSQFTTSRQETQYF
>-|TRBJ2-2|TRBV7-2|TRBD2
TGTGCCAGCAGCCAATGGGCGGGACTAGCGGCTGCGAACACCGGGGAGCTGTTTTTT
CASSQWAGLAAANTGELFF
>-|TRBJ2-1|TRBV7-2|TRBD2
TGTGCCAGCAGCTTAGCGAGACTAGCGGGAGTTGCCTACAATGAGCAGTTCTTC
CASSLARLAGVAYNEQFF
>-|TRBJ2-1|TRBV2|TRBD2
TGTGCCAGCAACCGAGCGGGAGAGTACAATGAGCAGTTCTTC
CASNRAGEYNEQFF
>-|TRBJ2-3|TRBV19|-
TGTGCCAGTAGTATAGCCGGCAGGGTTGCAGATACGCAGTATTTT
CASSIAGRVADTQYF
>-|TRBJ1-1|TRBV15|TRBD1
TGTGCCACCAGCAGACCTGACAGGGAAACCACTGAAGCTTTCTTT
CATSRPDRETTEAFF
>-|TRBJ1-1|TRBV28|-
TGTGCCAGCACCATAGGGGGAAACACTGAAGCTTTCTTT
CASTIGGNTEAFF
>-|TRBJ1-1|TRBV6-5|-
TGTGCCAGCAGACCGGGACAAGTGAACACTGAAGCTTTCTTT
CASRPGQVNTEAFF
>-|TRBJ2-3|TRBV5-8|-
TGTGCCAGCAGCTTGTCCGGGGGAACAGATACGCAGTATTTT
CASSLSGGTDTQYF
>-|TRBJ2-6|TRBV4-2|TRBD2
TGTGCCAGCAGCCAGGAACGGACTAGCGGGGGTTCTGGGGCCAACGTCCTGACTTTC
CASSQERTSGGSGANVLTF
>-|TRBJ2-7|TRBV7-2|TRBD2
TGTGCCAGCAGCTTAGTTAGCGGGGGGGCCTCCTACGAGCAGTACTTC
CASSLVSGGASYEQYF
>once|TRBJ1-2|TRBV6-5|-
TGTGCCAGCAGTTACTCCCAGGGCCGTGGCTACACCTTC
CASSYSQGRGYTF
>-|TRBJ2-5|TRBV24-1|TRBD1
TGTGCCACCAGTGAGTGGGACAGGGGATTGGGGGAGACCCAGTACTTC
CATSEWDRGLGETQYF
>-|TRBJ1-2|TRBV5-6|-
TGTGCCAGCAGACCTTACAGGGACGGATACTATGGCTACACCTTC
CASRPYRDGYYGYTF
>-|TRBJ2-5|TRBV6-6|-
TGTGCCACCCAACTGGGAAGGGGGGGACTAAGCGAGACCCAGTACTTC
CATQLGRGGLSETQYF
>-|TRBJ2-3|TRBV5-4|TRBD2
TGTGCCAGCAGCCCCGGGACTAGCGGGGGGACAGATACGCAGTATTTT
CASSPGTSGGTDTQYF
>-|TRBJ2-3|TRBV20-1|-
TGCAGTGCTAGGACAGTGGATACGCAGTATTTT
CSARTVDTQYF